This T cell receptor beta chain comes out of a study of cytomegalovirus exposure and HLA in healthy donors. Study-wide findings and caveats: In a later analysis, V- and J-gene trimming of beta chains associated with a DCLRE1C missense variant, replicated independently. HLA alleles were associated with around 17,000 TCR beta sequences in a later analysis at 0.05 false discovery rate.

CDR1 is SNHLY, CDR2 FYNNEI, per germline. Trimming took off 6 bases at V and 7 bases at J, with 10 bases between the two ends. CDR3 length equals 12 residues. Remarks on this clone: Antigen unknown.

Vbeta (60) and Jbeta (13) primers were used in the PCR. Sequencing used immunoSEQ multiplex PCR; TCRdb keeps in-frame clones, though not all of them. This sample has 120,000 to 150,000 clones; about three quarters occur once, and the top ten carry about 15%. Donors counted as nominally healthy when sampled, yet unrecorded immune exposures were likely. The specimen was PBMCs. The rearrangement joins TRBV2 to TRBJ1-5; D may be TRBD1 (6 bases). The clonotype originates from a human donor in good health. CDR3 nucleotides: TGTGCCAGCAGCGACAGGACCCAGCCCCAGCATTTT. It codes for CASSDRTQPQHF.